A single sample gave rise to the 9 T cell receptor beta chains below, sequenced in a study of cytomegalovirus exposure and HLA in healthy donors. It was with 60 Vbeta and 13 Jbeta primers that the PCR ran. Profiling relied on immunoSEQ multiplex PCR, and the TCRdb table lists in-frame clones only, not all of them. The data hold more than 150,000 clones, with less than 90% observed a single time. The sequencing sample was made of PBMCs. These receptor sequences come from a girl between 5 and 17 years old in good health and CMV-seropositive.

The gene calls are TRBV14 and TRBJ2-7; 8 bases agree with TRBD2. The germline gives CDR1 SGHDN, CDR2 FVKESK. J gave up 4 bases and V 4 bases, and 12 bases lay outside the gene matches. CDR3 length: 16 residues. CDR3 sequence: CASSLGGGPSLYEQYF. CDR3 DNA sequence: TGTGCCAGCAGCCTCGGGGGGGGTCCCAGCCTTTACGAGCAGTACTTC.

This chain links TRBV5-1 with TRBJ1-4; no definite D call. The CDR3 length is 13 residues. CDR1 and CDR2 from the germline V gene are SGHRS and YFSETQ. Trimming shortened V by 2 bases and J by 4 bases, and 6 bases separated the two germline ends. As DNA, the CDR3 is TGCGCCAGCAGCTTCGAGTTTAATGAAAAACTGTTTTTT. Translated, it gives CASSFEFNEKLFF.

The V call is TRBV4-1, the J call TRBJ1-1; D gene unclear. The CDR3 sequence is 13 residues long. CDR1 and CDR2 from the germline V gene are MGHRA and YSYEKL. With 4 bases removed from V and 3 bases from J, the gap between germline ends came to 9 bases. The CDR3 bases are TGCGCCAGCAGCCTTGAACCGGACACTGAAGCTTTCTTT. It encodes CASSLEPDTEAFF.

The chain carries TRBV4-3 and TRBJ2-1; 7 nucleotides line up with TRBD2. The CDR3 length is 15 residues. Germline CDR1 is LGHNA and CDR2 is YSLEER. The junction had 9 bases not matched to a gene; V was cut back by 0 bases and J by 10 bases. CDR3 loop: CASSQDHRLAGEQFF. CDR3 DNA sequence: TGCGCCAGCAGCCAAGATCACCGACTAGCTGGGGAGCAGTTCTTC.

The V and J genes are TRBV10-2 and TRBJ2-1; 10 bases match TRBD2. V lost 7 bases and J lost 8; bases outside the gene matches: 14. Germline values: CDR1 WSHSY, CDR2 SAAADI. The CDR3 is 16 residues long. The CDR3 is CASTKLSSGSSDEQFF. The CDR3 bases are TGCGCCAGCACGAAGTTATCTAGCGGGAGTTCGGATGAGCAGTTCTTC.

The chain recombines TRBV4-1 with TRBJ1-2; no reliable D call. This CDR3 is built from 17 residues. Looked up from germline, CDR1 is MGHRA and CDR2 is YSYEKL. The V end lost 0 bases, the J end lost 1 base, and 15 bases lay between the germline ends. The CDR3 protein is CASSQEGSQHFNYGYTF. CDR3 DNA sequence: TGCGCCAGCAGCCAAGAAGGATCACAGCACTTTAACTATGGCTACACCTTC.

CDR3 coding DNA: TGTGCCAGCAGCTTCGACAGGGATCAGCCCCAGCATTTT. Translation gives CASSFDRDQPQHF. J is TRBJ1-5 and V is TRBV11-2; 7 bases align to TRBD1. From germline, CDR1 is SGHAT and CDR2 FQNNGV. The J segment lost 5 bases and the V segment lost 3 bases, leaving 1 base of the junction unmatched. The length of the CDR3 is 13 residues.

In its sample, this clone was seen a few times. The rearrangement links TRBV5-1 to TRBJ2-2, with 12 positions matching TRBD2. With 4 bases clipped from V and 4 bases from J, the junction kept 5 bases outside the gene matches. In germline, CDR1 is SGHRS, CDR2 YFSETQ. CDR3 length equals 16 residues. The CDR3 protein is CASSKRTSGITGELFF. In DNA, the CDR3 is TGCGCCAGCAGCAAACGGACTAGCGGGATCACCGGGGAGCTGTTTTTT.

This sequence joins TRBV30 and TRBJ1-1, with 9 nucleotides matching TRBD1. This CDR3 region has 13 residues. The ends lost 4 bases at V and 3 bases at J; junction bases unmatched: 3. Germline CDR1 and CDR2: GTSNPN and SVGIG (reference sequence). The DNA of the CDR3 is TGTGCCTGGAAACAGGGGGCGGACACTGAAGCTTTCTTT. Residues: CAWKQGADTEAFF.